One and the same sample provided the 5 T cell receptor beta chains below, sequenced in a study of tissue T cells after allogeneic stem cell transplantation. Using immunoSEQ multiplex PCR, the repertoire was profiled, and TCRdb retains in-frame clones only, with some absent. The sample has about 760 clones; 40% to 55% are singletons. The source material was jejunal tissue, sampled at autopsy. All receptors derive from a female patient between 40 and 69 years old with steroid-refractory graft-versus-host disease after an allogeneic stem cell transplant. Some T cells may have originated in the graft donor.

V and J are TRBV6-5 and TRBJ1-1; D gene ambiguous. The V and J ends lost 7 bases and 0 bases respectively, with 15 bases between them. Germline loops: CDR1 MNHEY, CDR2 SVGAGI. The CDR3 extends over 15 amino acids. In DNA, the CDR3 is TGTGCCAGCACCCGCGGCGGGCCCATGAACACTGAAGCTTTCTTT. It codes for CASTRGGPMNTEAFF.

The rearrangement joins TRBV5-1 to TRBJ1-1; D is ambiguous. This CDR3 has 15 amino acids. Trimming stripped 0 bases from V and 0 bases from J, with 9 bases between. Looked up from germline, CDR1 is SGHRS and CDR2 is YFSETQ. In nucleotides, the CDR3 is TGCGCCAGCAGCTTGGGGACGATCATGAACACTGAAGCTTTCTTT. As protein: CASSLGTIMNTEAFF.

V and J are TRBV7-9 and TRBJ2-2; either TRBD1 or TRBD2 may fit D (6 bases each). The CDR3 length is 16 residues. The germline CDR1 and CDR2 sequences are SEHNR and FQNEAQ (reference sequence). Trimming pared 3 bases from V and 6 bases from J, leaving 17 bases between. The CDR3 nucleotides are TGTGCCAGCAGCTTGGGGGGCGGGATACGTTCCGGGGAGCTGTTTTTT. Encoded protein: CASSLGGGIRSGELFF. The whole variable domain, remainder taken from reference TRBV7-9 and TRBJ2-2, is DTGVSQNPRHKITKRGQNVTFRCDPISEHNRLYWYRQTLGQGPEFLTYFQNEAQLEKSRLLSDRFSAERPKGSFSTLEIQRTEQGDSAMYLCASSLGGGIRSGELFFGEGSRLTVL.

This clone has a handful of counts. In DNA form, the CDR3 reads TGTGCCAGCAGTTTACAGGGAGCGGGAACGCAGTATTTT. This gives the protein CASSLQGAGTQYF. The gene calls are TRBV28 and TRBJ2-3, with TRBD2 matching 7 bases. V was clipped by 2 bases and J by 9 bases; unmatched bases: 5. Germline V gives CDR1 MDHEN, CDR2 SYDVKM. This CDR3 has 13 amino acids.

The V call is TRBV11-2, the J call TRBJ2-1; 8 nucleotides match TRBD1. The CDR3 covers 16 residues. J was trimmed by 4 bases and V by 6 bases; bases with no gene match: 11. Germline loops: CDR1 SGHAT, CDR2 FQNNGV. DNA for the CDR3: TGTGCCAGCAGGAGGATAAGGACAGGGAGGTACAATGAGCAGTTCTTC. Encoded protein: CASRRIRTGRYNEQFF. Looking up the rest from reference TRBV11-2 and TRBJ2-1 gives the full variable domain: EAGVAQSPRYKIIEKRQSVAFWCNPISGHATLYWYQQILGQGPKLLIQFQNNGVVDDSQLPKDRFSAERLKGVDSTLKIQPAKLEDSAVYLCASRRIRTGRYNEQFFGPGTRLTVL.